This TCR beta chain emerged from a study of response to subunit inactivated influenza vaccine (dated by TCRdb to the late 2010s). For the wider study: The study used deep quantitative T cell receptor repertoire profiling to track responses to a trivalent subunit inactivated influenza vaccine.

This clonotype has a handful of counts. Its target antigen remains unknown. One base away there is no much larger clone; base qualities are not given. The study at large found these results: The authors proposed that each seasonal influenza vaccination may bring in only a limited number of new T cells.

Library prep was done by RT-PCR. Sequenced on an Illumina HiSeq 2500. TCRdb took the public reads, trimmed them with fastp at Q25, ran MiXCR for clone calling and kept in-frame beta chains. Duplicate CDR3 protein sequences are folded into a single record with the most common DNA and genes. The sample contains about 500,000 distinct CDR3 sequences, about 15% of them found a single time. The top ten clonotypes cover 2.5% to 3.5% of the sample. For CDR1 and CDR2, the germline V gene lists LGHNA and YSLEER. The CDR3, cysteine through phenylalanine, is 14 amino acids long. Only the CDR3 region is kept as DNA, spanning 42 bases read in frame from base 1. Relative to germline, V is missing 0 bases and J is missing 6 bases, with 5 bases of the junction outside any gene match.

This material consisted of CD4+ T cells sorted from PBMCs, taken roughly 24 months after vaccination. The rearranged segments are TRBV4-3 and TRBJ2-7, and 7 junction bases match TRBD2. The clonotype was recovered from a man between 50 and 70 years old who received an inactivated influenza vaccine. Donor details come from another sample of the same person, matched by shared clones. The CDR3 region has the sequence CASSQDSSGGEQYF. The DNA is TGCGCCAGCAGCCAAGATAGTTCGGGGGGCGAGCAGTACTTC.